The table lists the clone carrying this T cell receptor (beta chain) with a few counts. Germline V lookup: CDR1 LGHNA, CDR2 YSLEER. The V end lost 0 bases, the J end lost 4 bases, and 13 bases lay between the germline ends. The CDR3 runs to 16 residues. Clones were sequenced by immunoSEQ multiplex PCR, and TCRdb holds only the in-frame ones, with some missing. The sample includes 66,000 or so clones, approximately 90% seen only once; the top ten take approximately 4.4%. The data originate from a study of technical replicates of blood from four donors. The chain links TRBV4-3 to TRBJ2-1; a possible D gene is TRBD1 (7 bases). This receptor was taken from a human donor in good health. Some clones in this sample may be carry-over from other donors' samples. The sample consisted of PBMCs. Here the CDR3 DNA reads TGCGCCAGCAGCCAAGATATGGGGGGACAGTACAATGAGCAGTTCTTC. This encodes CASSQDMGGQYNEQFF.